The 6 T cell receptor beta chains below were found in one sample sequenced in a study of blood T cell repertoires in COVID-19. TCRdb's copy holds only in-frame clones and misses some; the assay was immunoSEQ multiplex PCR. The sample consists of 180,000 or so clones, 86% of them appearing once. Sequencing used peripheral blood. The receptors originated from a man between 65 and 85 years old with acute or convalescent COVID-19.

The chain employs TRBV9 and TRBJ1-6, with a possible D match to TRBD1 (6 bases). V shed 0 bases and J shed 9 bases, with 13 bases lying between them. The CDR3 spans 15 residues. Per germline, CDR1 SGDLS and CDR2 YYNGEE. The DNA for the CDR3 is TGTGCCAGCAGCGTAGCTGGGGGCTACGGTTCACCCCTCCACTTT. It is translated as CASSVAGGYGSPLHF.

The rearrangement uses TRBV10-3 and TRBJ1-1; possibly TRBD1 for D (5 bases). Deletions cut 0 bases from V and 6 bases from J, with 14 bases between. The CDR3 has 15 residues. The germline V gene encodes CDR1 ENHRY and CDR2 SYGVKD. The CDR3 sequence is CAISESKGERAEAFF. CDR3 coding DNA: TGTGCCATCAGTGAGTCGAAAGGGGAACGCGCTGAAGCTTTCTTT.

This clone came up once. This chain links TRBV27 with TRBJ2-6, with D uncertain. The V end lost 8 bases, the J end lost 0 bases, and 11 bases lay between the germline ends. Germline CDR1 is MNHEY and CDR2 is SMNVEV (reference sequence). CDR3 length equals 15 residues. The CDR3 sequence is CASQTLGSGANVLTF. CDR3 DNA sequence: TGTGCCAGCCAGACATTAGGCTCTGGGGCCAACGTCCTGACTTTC.

V gene TRBV19 combines with J gene TRBJ2-3, with 9 bases identical to TRBD2. This CDR3 comprises 14 residues. Germline trimming cut 8 bases from V and 4 bases from J; bases unmatched to any gene: 7. Germline CDR1 LNHDA, CDR2 SQIVND (reference sequence). In DNA form, the CDR3 reads TGTGCCAGTCAGACGCTAGCGGGATCAGATACGCAGTATTTT. Amino acids: CASQTLAGSDTQYF.

This chain joins TRBV6-5 and TRBJ2-5; 7 positions match TRBD1. This CDR3 has 15 amino acids. Looked up from germline, CDR1 is MNHEY and CDR2 is SVGAGI. The V and J ends lost 6 bases and 4 bases, in that order; junction bases with no gene match: 11. The CDR3 sequence: CASSLRGRFGETQYF. The CDR3 DNA reads as TGTGCCAGCAGCCTAAGGGGGCGCTTTGGAGAGACCCAGTACTTC.

V gene TRBV19 combines with J gene TRBJ1-2, with D tentatively TRBD1 (5 bases). In germline, CDR1 is LNHDA, CDR2 SQIVND (reference sequence). This CDR3 comprises 13 residues. V shed 6 bases and J shed 2 bases, with 10 bases lying between them. The CDR3 reads CASSLGLNYGYTF. The CDR3, as DNA: TGTGCCAGTAGCCTGGGACTGAACTATGGCTACACCTTC.